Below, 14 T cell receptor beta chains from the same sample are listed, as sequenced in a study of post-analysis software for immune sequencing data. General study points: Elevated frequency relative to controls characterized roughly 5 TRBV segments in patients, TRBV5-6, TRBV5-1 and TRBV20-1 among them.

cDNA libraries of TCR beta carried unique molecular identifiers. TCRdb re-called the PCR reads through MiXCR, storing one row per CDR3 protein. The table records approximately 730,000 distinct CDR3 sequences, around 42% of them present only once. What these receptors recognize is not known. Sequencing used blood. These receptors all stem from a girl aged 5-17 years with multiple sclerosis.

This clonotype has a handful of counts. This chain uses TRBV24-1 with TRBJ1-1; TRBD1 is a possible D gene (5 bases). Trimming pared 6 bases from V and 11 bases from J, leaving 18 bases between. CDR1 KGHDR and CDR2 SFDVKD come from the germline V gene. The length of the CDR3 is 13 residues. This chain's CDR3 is CATSPGPSGNAFF. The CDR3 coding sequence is TGTGCCACCAGTCCGGGACCTTCGGGGAATGCTTTCTTT.

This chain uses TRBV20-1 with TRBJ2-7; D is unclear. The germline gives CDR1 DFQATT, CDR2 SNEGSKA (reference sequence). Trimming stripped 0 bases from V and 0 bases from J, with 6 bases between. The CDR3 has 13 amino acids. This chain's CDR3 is CSAREHSSYEQYF. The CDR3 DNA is TGCAGTGCTAGAGAGCACAGCTCCTACGAGCAGTACTTC.

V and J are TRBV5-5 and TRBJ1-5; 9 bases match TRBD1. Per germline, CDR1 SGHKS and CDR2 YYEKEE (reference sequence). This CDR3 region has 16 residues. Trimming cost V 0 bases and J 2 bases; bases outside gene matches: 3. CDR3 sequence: CASSLGDRARNQPQHF. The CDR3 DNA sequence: TGTGCCAGCAGCTTGGGGGACAGGGCTCGCAATCAGCCCCAGCATTTT.

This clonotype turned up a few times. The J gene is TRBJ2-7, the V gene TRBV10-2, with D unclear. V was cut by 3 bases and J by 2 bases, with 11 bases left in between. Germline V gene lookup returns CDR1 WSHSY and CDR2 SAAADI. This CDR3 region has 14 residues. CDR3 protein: CASSDPVGPYEQYF. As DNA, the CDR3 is TGCGCCAGCAGTGACCCCGTGGGCCCCTACGAGCAGTACTTC.

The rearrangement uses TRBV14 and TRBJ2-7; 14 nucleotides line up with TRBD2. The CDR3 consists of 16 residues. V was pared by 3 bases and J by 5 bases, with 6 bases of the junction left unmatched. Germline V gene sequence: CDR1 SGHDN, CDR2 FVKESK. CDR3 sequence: CASSQIPGLAGDEQYF. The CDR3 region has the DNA TGTGCCAGCAGCCAGATACCGGGACTAGCGGGAGACGAGCAGTACTTC.

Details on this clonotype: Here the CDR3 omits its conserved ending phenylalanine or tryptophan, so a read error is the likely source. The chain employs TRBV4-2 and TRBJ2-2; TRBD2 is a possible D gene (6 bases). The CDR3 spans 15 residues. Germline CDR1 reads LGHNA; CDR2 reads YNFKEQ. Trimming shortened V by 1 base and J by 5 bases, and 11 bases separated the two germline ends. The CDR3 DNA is TGTGCCAGCAGCCAAGGATTACGGGAGACCGGGGAGCTGTTTTTG. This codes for CASSQGLRETGELFL.

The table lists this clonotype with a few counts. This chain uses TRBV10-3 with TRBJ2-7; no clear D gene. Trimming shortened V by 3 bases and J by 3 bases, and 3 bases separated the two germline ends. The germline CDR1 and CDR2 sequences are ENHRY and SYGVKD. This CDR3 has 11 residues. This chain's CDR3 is CAISEVYEQYF. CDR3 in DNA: TGTGCCATCAGTGAAGTCTACGAGCAGTACTTC.

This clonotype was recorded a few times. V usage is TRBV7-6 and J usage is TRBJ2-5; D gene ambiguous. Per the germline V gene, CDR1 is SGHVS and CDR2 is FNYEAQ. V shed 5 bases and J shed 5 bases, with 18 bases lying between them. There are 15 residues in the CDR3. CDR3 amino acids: CASSNTGRGEETQYF. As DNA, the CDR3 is TGTGCCAGCAGCAACACTGGACGTGGCGAGGAGACCCAGTACTTC.

The CDR3: CASSESRPAYNEQYF. The DNA of the CDR3 is TGTGCCAGCAGTGAGTCGCGACCAGCCTACAATGAGCAGTACTTC. The chain employs TRBV6-1 and TRBJ2-7, with no clear D. The CDR3 extends over 15 amino acids. The germline V gene has CDR1 MNHNS and CDR2 SASEGT. Trimming shortened V by 3 bases and J by 7 bases, and 19 bases separated the two germline ends.

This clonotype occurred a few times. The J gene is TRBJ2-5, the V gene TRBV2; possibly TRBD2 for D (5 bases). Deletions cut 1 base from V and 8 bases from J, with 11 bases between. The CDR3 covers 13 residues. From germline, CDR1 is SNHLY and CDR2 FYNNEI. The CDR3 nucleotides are TGTGCCAGCAGTGAAGGTTTAGCGCGAACCCAGTACTTC. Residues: CASSEGLARTQYF.

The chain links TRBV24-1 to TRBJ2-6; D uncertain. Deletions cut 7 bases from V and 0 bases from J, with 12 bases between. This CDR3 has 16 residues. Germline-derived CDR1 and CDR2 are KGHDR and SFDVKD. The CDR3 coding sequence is TGTGCCACCAGCGAAGGACCGAGCTCTGGGGCCAACGTCCTGACTTTC. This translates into CATSEGPSSGANVLTF.

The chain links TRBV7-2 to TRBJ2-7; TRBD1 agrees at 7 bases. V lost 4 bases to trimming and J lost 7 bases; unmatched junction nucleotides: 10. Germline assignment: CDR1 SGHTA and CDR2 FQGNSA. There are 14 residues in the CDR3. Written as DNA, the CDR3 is TGTGCCAGCAGCTCTTACAGGGGTTTGGGAGAGCAGTACTTC. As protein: CASSSYRGLGEQYF.

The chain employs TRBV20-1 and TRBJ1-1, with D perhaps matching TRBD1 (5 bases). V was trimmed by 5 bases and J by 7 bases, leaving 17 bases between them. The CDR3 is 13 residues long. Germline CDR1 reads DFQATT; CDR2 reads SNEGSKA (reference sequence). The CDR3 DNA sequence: TGCAGTGCTCCCGGGCAGGGAGGCCTTGAAGCTTTCTTT. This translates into CSAPGQGGLEAFF.

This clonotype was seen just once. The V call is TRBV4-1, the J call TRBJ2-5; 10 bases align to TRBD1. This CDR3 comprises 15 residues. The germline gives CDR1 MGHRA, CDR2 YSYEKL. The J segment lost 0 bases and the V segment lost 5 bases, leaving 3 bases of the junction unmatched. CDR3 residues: CASSNGQGDQETQYF. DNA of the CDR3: TGCGCCAGCAGCAATGGACAGGGGGACCAAGAGACCCAGTACTTC.